This entry lists 6 T cell receptor beta chains sequenced from one sample in a study of response to subunit inactivated influenza vaccine. TCRdb fed the RT-PCR reads into MiXCR, producing one record per CDR3 protein. Among around 580,000 distinct CDR3 sequences listed, 13% to 15% were seen once. Material: PBMCs from blood, obtained 12 days after vaccination. These receptors were collected from a man aged 45 to 65 who received an inactivated influenza vaccine.

The V gene is TRBV5-1, the J gene TRBJ2-5; 7 bases align to TRBD1. The germline V gene encodes CDR1 SGHRS and CDR2 YFSETQ. The CDR3 has 16 amino acids. The V and J ends lost 4 bases and 7 bases, in that order; junction bases with no gene match: 16. CDR3 loop: CASSAGTAVNSGTQYF. CDR3 DNA: TGCGCCAGCAGCGCCGGGACAGCGGTCAACAGTGGGACCCAGTACTTC.

This clonotype was found many times. The chain combines TRBV5-1 with TRBJ2-1; 7 nucleotides match TRBD2. The CDR3 length is 17 residues. V shed 0 bases and J 1 base; nucleotides not matched to a gene: 7. The germline CDR1 and CDR2 sequences are SGHRS and YFSETQ. The CDR3 here is CASSLELATRSYNEQFF. CDR3 DNA sequence: TGCGCCAGCAGCTTGGAACTAGCGACCCGATCCTACAATGAGCAGTTCTTC.

With respect to this clonotype: One end of the junction varies from germline; a read error may be responsible. The gene calls are TRBV7-7 and TRBJ2-3; D might be TRBD1 (6 bases). The germline CDR1 and CDR2 sequences are SSHAT and FNYEAQ (reference sequence). CDR3 length: 15 amino acids. CDR3 region: CASSPTGSLTDTQYF. The CDR3 DNA reads as TGTGCTAGCAGTCCAACAGGGTCCCTCACAGATACGCAGTATTTT.

The sample holds a few counts of this clonotype. The chain combines TRBV5-6 with TRBJ2-3; TRBD1 or TRBD2 may be the D gene (5 bases each). Germline CDR1 reads SGHDT; CDR2 reads YYEEEE. The length of the CDR3 is 13 residues. The CDR3 region has the DNA TGTGCAGCCACGCGCCGAGGGGCGGATACGCAGTATTTT. It is translated as CAATRRGADTQYF.

This clonotype was found a few times. The CDR3 loop is CASNPGGQRGTGELFF. CDR3 DNA sequence: TGCGCCAGCAACCCCGGGGGACAGCGAGGCACCGGGGAGCTGTTTTTT. The V call is TRBV5-1, the J call TRBJ2-2; tentative D call: TRBD1 (7 bases). The CDR3 spans 16 residues. The V gene lost 6 bases and the J gene lost 4 bases, with 19 bases spanning the gap. Germline CDR1 reads SGHRS; CDR2 reads YFSETQ. Complete variable domain (other parts from reference TRBV5-1 and TRBJ2-2): KAGVTQTPRYLIKTRGQQVTLSCSPISGHRSVSWYQQTPGQGLQFLFEYFSETQRNKGNFPGRFSGRQFSNSRSEMNVSTLELGDSALYLCASNPGGQRGTGELFFGEGSRLTVL.

This clonotype occurred a few times. The chain uses TRBV29-1 and TRBJ1-2, with D perhaps matching TRBD1 (5 bases). V lost 3 bases and J 1 base, leaving 12 bases between the germline ends. Per germline, CDR1 SQVTM and CDR2 ANQGSEA. CDR3 length: 14 residues. CDR3: CSVDQGGLNYGYTF. The DNA for the CDR3 is TGCAGCGTTGACCAGGGAGGACTTAACTATGGCTACACCTTC.